One sample yielded the 18 T cell receptor beta chains listed below, sequenced in a study of blood T cell repertoires in COVID-19. Method: immunoSEQ multiplex PCR; TCRdb's copy keeps in-frame clones and lacks some. The sample comprises around 100,000 clones, approximately 81% of which are singletons, and 2% to 2.5% rests with the top ten. Material for sequencing was peripheral blood. These receptors were taken from a human donor in a cohort sampled during active COVID-19.

The gene calls are TRBV3-1 (or the pseudogene TRBV3-2) and TRBJ1-5; D unresolved. Germline assignment: CDR1 LGHDT and CDR2 YNNKEL (reference sequence). The CDR3 runs 15 residues. V lost 4 bases and J lost 7, with 17 bases in between. CDR3 in DNA: TGTGCCAGCAGCCCTGGGTTTGACTCCAGCCAGCCCCAGCATTTT. Encoded protein: CASSPGFDSSQPQHF.

V usage is TRBV29-1 and J usage is TRBJ1-4, with TRBD1 as a possible D gene (5 bases). The CDR3 length is 13 residues. CDR1 is SQVTM, CDR2 ANQGSEA, per germline. V was trimmed by 4 bases and J by 6 bases, leaving 12 bases between them. CDR3 nucleotides: TGCAGCGTTGGGGGCGCTCCCGATGAAAAACTGTTTTTT. Residues: CSVGGAPDEKLFF.

J is TRBJ2-4 and V is TRBV14; D not certain. Germline V gene data show CDR1 as SGHDN and CDR2 as FVKESK. There are 14 residues in the CDR3. V shed 0 bases and J shed 0 bases, with 3 bases lying between them. CDR3 nucleotide sequence: TGTGCCAGCAGCCAAGATCTAGCCAAAAACATTCAGTACTTC. Translated, it gives CASSQDLAKNIQYF.

This clone was found once. The chain carries TRBV10-1 and TRBJ1-1; no firm D call. The CDR3 has 13 residues. Germline V gene lookup returns CDR1 WNHNN and CDR2 SYGVQD (reference sequence). V lost 3 bases and J 1 base, leaving 6 bases between the germline ends. The CDR3 sequence: CASSDQRNTEAFF. In nucleotides, the CDR3 is TGCGCCAGCAGTGATCAGCGGAACACTGAAGCTTTCTTT.

The rearrangement uses TRBV18 and TRBJ1-1; D perhaps matches TRBD1 (5 bases). The CDR3 runs to 15 residues. V gave up 3 bases and J gave up 1 base, with 12 bases separating them. From germline, CDR1 is KGHSH and CDR2 LQKENI. The CDR3 reads CASSPLQDENTEAFF. DNA of the CDR3: TGTGCCAGCTCACCTCTACAGGACGAGAACACTGAAGCTTTCTTT.

CDR3 in DNA: TGTGCCAGCAGCGAGTACGGGACAGTGCTACAAGAGACCCAGTACTTC. Its translation: CASSEYGTVLQETQYF. The chain is built from TRBV9 and TRBJ2-5; TRBD1 agrees at 7 bases. With 3 bases clipped from V and 2 bases from J, the junction kept 10 bases outside the gene matches. Per the germline V gene, CDR1 is SGDLS and CDR2 is YYNGEE. The CDR3 has 16 amino acids.

V gene TRBV5-1 combines with J gene TRBJ2-1, with 10 bases matching TRBD1. Germline-derived CDR1 and CDR2 are SGHRS and YFSETQ. This CDR3 contains 17 residues. V trimming: 1 base; J trimming: 8 bases; junction bases outside the gene matches: 12. CDR3 protein: CASSLYSRQGAVYEQFF. Written as DNA, the CDR3 is TGCGCCAGCAGCTTGTATTCACGACAGGGGGCCGTATATGAGCAGTTCTTC.

The chain uses TRBV3-1 (or the pseudogene TRBV3-2) and TRBJ1-5; TRBD1 agrees at 9 bases. CDR1 and CDR2 (germline): LGHDT, YNNKEL (reference sequence). The CDR3 has 15 residues. Trimming took 0 bases from V and 6 from J; bases not matched to a gene: 3. In DNA form, the CDR3 reads TGTGCCAGCAGCCAAGAGGGGACAGGGCTTCAGCCCCAGCATTTT. Translated, it gives CASSQEGTGLQPQHF.

This chain links TRBV5-1 with TRBJ2-3, with D perhaps TRBD1 (6 bases). This CDR3 region has 16 residues. From germline, CDR1 is SGHRS and CDR2 YFSETQ. Trimming took 1 base from V and 1 from J, leaving 13 bases between them. The CDR3 coding sequence is TGCGCCAGCAGCTTGACAGGACAGCCTGGCACAGATACGCAGTATTTT. It translates to CASSLTGQPGTDTQYF.

This chain links TRBV24-1 with TRBJ2-5; D gene uncertain. The CDR3 length is 13 residues. CDR1 is KGHDR and CDR2 is SFDVKD in the germline V gene. Trimming took 3 bases from V and 1 from J, leaving 5 bases between them. CDR3 bases: TGTGCCACCAGTGATGGCCTCCAAGAGACCCAGTACTTC. Translating it yields CATSDGLQETQYF.

This chain joins TRBV20-1 and TRBJ1-2, with D unresolved. CDR3 length: 11 amino acids. V was shortened by 6 bases and J by 4 bases, with 9 bases between the two germline ends. Germline CDR1 DFQATT, CDR2 SNEGSKA (reference sequence). The CDR3 DNA sequence: TGCAGTGCCGTCCAGGCCTATGGCTACACCTTC. Translated, it gives CSAVQAYGYTF.

The rearrangement links TRBV30 to TRBJ2-3; TRBD2 might be the D (6 bases). The CDR3 has 15 residues. Germline CDR1 GTSNPN, CDR2 SVGIG (reference sequence). V lost 1 base, J lost 0 bases, and 11 bases lay in between. This CDR3 reads CAWSGGLSSTDTQYF. For the CDR3, the DNA is TGTGCCTGGAGTGGCGGACTATCTAGCACAGATACGCAGTATTTT. Looking up the rest from reference TRBV30 and TRBJ2-3 gives the full variable domain: SQTIHQWPATLVQPVGSPLSLECTVEGTSNPNLYWYRQAAGRGLQLLFYSVGIGQISSEVPQNLSASRPQDRQFILSSKKLLLSDSGFYLCAWSGGLSSTDTQYFGPGTRLTVL.

This clone has only a few counts. The chain uses TRBV5-1 and TRBJ2-1, with D perhaps TRBD1 (5 bases). V lost 4 bases to trimming and J lost 5 bases, with 7 bases between them. The CDR3 has 12 residues. Per the germline V gene, CDR1 is SGHRS and CDR2 is YFSETQ. In DNA, the CDR3 is TGCGCCAGCAGCCCCAGGGACAATGAGCAGTTCTTC. Its protein is CASSPRDNEQFF. Supplemented by reference TRBV5-1 and TRBJ2-1, the full variable domain reads KAGVTQTPRYLIKTRGQQVTLSCSPISGHRSVSWYQQTPGQGLQFLFEYFSETQRNKGNFPGRFSGRQFSNSRSEMNVSTLELGDSALYLCASSPRDNEQFFGPGTRLTVL.

The chain recombines TRBV18 with TRBJ2-2; the D gene is possibly TRBD1 (5 bases). Trimming took 4 bases from V and 2 from J, leaving 14 bases between them. The CDR3 has 16 amino acids. Germline CDR1 KGHSH, CDR2 LQKENI. DNA of the CDR3: TGTGCCAGCTCACGTCAGGGCCCCCCTAACACCGGGGAGCTGTTTTTT. This encodes CASSRQGPPNTGELFF.

CDR3 in amino acids: CASSIDGGINQPQHF. The CDR3 DNA sequence: TGTGCCAGTAGTATAGATGGGGGCATCAATCAGCCCCAGCATTTT. The chain employs TRBV19 and TRBJ1-5, with D perhaps TRBD1 (6 bases). The CDR3 is 15 residues long. Trimming removed 0 bases at V and 3 bases at J, with 9 bases between. Germline loops: CDR1 LNHDA, CDR2 SQIVND (reference sequence).

V is TRBV28 and J is TRBJ2-1, with 13 bases matching TRBD2. CDR1 and CDR2 from the germline V gene are MDHEN and SYDVKM. The CDR3 contains 15 residues. Trimming removed 4 bases from V and 7 bases from J; junction bases left unmatched: 4. The CDR3 region has the DNA TGTGCCAGCAGTTGGACTAGCGGGAGCGCTAATGAGCAGTTCTTC. Translating gives CASSWTSGSANEQFF.

V is TRBV2 and J is TRBJ2-7; D is unresolved. Trimming shortened V by 3 bases and J by 3 bases, and 3 bases separated the two germline ends. This CDR3 is 11 amino acids long. Per the germline V gene, CDR1 is SNHLY and CDR2 is FYNNEI. CDR3 region: CASSDSYEQYF. CDR3 nucleotides: TGTGCCAGCAGTGACAGCTACGAGCAGTACTTC.

The chain uses TRBV19 and TRBJ2-5; 9 bases line up with TRBD2. Losses at the gene ends were 5 bases for V and 5 bases for J; bases not matched to a gene: 6. Looked up from germline, CDR1 is LNHDA and CDR2 is SQIVND (reference sequence). The CDR3 sequence is 14 residues long. In nucleotides, the CDR3 is TGTGCCAGTAGTCAGCGGGGGGCCCATGAGACCCAGTACTTC. Amino acids: CASSQRGAHETQYF.